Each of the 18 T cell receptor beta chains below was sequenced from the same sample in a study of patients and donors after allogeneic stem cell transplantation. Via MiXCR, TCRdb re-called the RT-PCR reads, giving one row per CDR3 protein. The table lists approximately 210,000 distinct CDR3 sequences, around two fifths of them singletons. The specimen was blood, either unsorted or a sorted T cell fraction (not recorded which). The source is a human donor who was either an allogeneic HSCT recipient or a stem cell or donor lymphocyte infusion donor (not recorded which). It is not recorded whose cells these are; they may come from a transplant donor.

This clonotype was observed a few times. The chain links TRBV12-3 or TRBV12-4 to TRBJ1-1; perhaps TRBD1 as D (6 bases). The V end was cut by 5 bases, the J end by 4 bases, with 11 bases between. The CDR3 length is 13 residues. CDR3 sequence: CASSRGGPTEAFF. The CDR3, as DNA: TGTGCCAGCAGTAGAGGGGGACCCACTGAAGCTTTCTTT.

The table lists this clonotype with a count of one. The CDR3 is CASSQRLASYNEQFF. For the CDR3, the DNA is TGTGCCAGCAGTCAACGACTAGCGTCCTACAATGAGCAGTTCTTC. The V call is TRBV27, the J call TRBJ2-1, with TRBD2 identical over 8 bases. V shed 5 bases and J 1 base; nucleotides not matched to a gene: 4. This CDR3 is 15 amino acids long. Germline V gene lookup returns CDR1 MNHEY and CDR2 SMNVEV (reference sequence).

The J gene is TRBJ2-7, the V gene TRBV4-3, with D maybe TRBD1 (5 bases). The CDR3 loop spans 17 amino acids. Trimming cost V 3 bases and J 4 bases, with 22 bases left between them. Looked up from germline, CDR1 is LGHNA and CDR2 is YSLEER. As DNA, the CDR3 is TGCGCCAGCAGCCAGAATTGGGTGGCGGAAAGGGGTTACGAGCAGTACTTC. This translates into CASSQNWVAERGYEQYF.

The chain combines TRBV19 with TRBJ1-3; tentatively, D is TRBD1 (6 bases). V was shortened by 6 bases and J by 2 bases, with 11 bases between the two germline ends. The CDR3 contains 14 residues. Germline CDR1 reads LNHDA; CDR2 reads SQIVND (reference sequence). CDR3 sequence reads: CASSRTVAGNTIYF. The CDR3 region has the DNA TGTGCCAGTAGCCGGACAGTGGCTGGAAACACCATATATTTT.

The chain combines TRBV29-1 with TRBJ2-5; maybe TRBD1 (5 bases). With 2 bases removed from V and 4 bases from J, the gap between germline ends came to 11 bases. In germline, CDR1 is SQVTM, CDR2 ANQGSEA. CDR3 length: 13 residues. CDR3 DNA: TGCAGCGTTGAACAGGGTTCGATAGAGACCCAGTACTTC. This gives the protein CSVEQGSIETQYF.

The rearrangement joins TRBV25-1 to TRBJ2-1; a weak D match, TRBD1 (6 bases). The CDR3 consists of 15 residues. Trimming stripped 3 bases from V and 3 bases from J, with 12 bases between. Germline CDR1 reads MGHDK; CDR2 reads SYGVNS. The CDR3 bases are TGTGCCAGCAGTGACGATACAGGGTTCTACAATGAGCAGTTCTTC. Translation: CASSDDTGFYNEQFF.

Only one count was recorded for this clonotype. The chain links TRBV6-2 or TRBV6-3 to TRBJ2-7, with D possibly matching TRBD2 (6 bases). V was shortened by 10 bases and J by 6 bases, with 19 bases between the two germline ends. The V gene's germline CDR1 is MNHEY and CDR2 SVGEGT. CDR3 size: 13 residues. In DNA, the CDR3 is TGTGCCACCTCACTAGCCTCAGGAGCCGAGCAGTACTTC. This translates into CATSLASGAEQYF.

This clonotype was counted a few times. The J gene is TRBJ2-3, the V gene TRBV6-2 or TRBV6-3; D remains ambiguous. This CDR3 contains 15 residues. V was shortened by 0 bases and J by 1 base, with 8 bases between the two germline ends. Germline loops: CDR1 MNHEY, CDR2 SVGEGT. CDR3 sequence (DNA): TGTGCCAGCAGTTACTCGACGGGCCGCACAGATACGCAGTATTTT. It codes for CASSYSTGRTDTQYF.

CDR3 bases: TGTGCCAGCAGCTGGGACGGAGCGGGGCGGAATGGCTACACCTTC. Its translation is CASSWDGAGRNGYTF. The chain joins TRBV5-6 to TRBJ1-2, with a possible D match to TRBD1 (5 bases). The germline V and J ends were trimmed by 3 bases and 6 bases, with 18 bases remaining between them. The CDR3 has 15 amino acids. Germline V lookup: CDR1 SGHDT, CDR2 YYEEEE.

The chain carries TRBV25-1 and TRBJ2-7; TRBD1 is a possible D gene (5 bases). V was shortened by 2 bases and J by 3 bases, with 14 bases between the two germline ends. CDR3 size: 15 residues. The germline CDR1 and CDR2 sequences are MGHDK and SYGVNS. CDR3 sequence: CASSEVGLSYYEQYF. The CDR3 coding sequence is TGTGCCAGCAGTGAAGTGGGGCTATCCTACTACGAGCAGTACTTC.

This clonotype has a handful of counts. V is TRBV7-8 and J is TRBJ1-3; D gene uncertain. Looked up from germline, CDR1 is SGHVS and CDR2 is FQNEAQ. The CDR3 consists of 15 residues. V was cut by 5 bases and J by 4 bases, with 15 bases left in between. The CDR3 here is CASSPGLYPGNTIYF. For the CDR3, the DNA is TGTGCCAGCAGCCCCGGACTCTACCCCGGAAACACCATATATTTT.

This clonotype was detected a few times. The CDR3 region is CASSQTTPGGTADTQYF. In DNA, the CDR3 is TGCGCCAGCAGCCAAACTACTCCAGGGGGCACCGCAGATACGCAGTATTTT. The chain recombines TRBV4-3 with TRBJ2-3, with 8 bases that match TRBD1. Germline CDR1 is LGHNA and CDR2 is YSLEER. The CDR3 covers 17 residues. The junction had 11 bases not matched to a gene; V was cut back by 2 bases and J by 4 bases.

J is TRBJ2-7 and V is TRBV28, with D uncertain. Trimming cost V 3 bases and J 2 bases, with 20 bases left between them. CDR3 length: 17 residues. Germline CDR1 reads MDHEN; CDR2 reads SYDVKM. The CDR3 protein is CASSFAYGWVVAYEQYF. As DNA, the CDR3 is TGTGCCAGCAGTTTCGCGTACGGGTGGGTGGTAGCCTACGAGCAGTACTTC.

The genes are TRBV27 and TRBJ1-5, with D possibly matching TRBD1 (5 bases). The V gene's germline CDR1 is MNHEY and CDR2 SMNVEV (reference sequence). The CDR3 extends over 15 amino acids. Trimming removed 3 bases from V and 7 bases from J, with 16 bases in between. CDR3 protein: CASSFWGYSHQPQHF. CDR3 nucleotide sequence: TGTGCCAGCAGTTTTTGGGGGTACAGCCACCAGCCCCAGCATTTT.

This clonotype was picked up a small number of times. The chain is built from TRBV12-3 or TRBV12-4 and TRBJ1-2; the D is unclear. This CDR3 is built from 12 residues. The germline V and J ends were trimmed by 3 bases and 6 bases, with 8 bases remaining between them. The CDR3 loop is CASSFSGDGYTF. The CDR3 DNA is TGTGCCAGCAGTTTCTCAGGAGATGGCTACACCTTC.

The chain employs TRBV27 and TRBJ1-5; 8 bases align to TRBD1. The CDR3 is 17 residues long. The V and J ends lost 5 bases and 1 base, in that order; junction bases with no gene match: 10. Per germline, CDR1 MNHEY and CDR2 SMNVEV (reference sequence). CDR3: CASSGRTGIGSNQPQHF. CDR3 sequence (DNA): TGTGCCAGCAGTGGGCGGACAGGGATTGGGAGCAATCAGCCCCAGCATTTT.

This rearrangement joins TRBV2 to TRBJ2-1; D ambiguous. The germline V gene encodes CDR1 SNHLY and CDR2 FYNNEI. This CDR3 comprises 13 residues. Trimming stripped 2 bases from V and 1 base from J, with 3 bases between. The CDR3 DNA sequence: TGTGCCAGCAGTGAACGGTCCTACAATGAGCAGTTCTTC. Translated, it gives CASSERSYNEQFF.

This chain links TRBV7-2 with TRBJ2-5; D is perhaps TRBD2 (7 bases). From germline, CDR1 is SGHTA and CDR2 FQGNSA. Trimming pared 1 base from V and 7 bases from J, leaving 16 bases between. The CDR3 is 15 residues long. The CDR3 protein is CASSLEGGNLRTQYF. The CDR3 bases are TGTGCCAGCAGCTTAGAGGGGGGGAACCTAAGGACCCAGTACTTC.